This T cell receptor beta chain was recorded in a study of cytomegalovirus exposure and HLA in healthy donors. The overall study: Most donors, less than 85% of 398 genotyped, fell in the Caucasian-associated ancestry cluster. Overall study findings and caveats: Presence/absence results assume similar sequencing depth per donor, which may not hold. Earlier analysis looked at TCR beta V segments, and most were productive about 87% or about 30% of the time.

Each of the donors was a healthy bone marrow donor. The CDR3 is made up of 17 amino acids. Germline V gives CDR1 LGHNT, CDR2 FRNRAP. After removal of 1 base from V and 1 base from J, the junction contained 4 bases not matched to a gene. A word on this clone: The antigen is undetermined.

Vbeta (60) and Jbeta (13) primers were used in the PCR. Method: immunoSEQ multiplex PCR; TCRdb's copy keeps in-frame clones and lacks some. Listed are around 150,000 clones; about 1.2% falls within the top ten. The V and J genes are TRBV12-5 and TRBJ2-2; 9 bases map to TRBD1. This TCR was recovered from a woman aged 60 to 75 in good health and CMV-seronegative. The sample consisted of PBMCs. The DNA for the CDR3 is TGTGCTAGTGGTTTGGGCCCGGGACAGGGGAACACCGGGGAGCTGTTTTTT. Its protein is CASGLGPGQGNTGELFF. Full variable domain (rest looked up from reference TRBV12-5 and TRBJ2-2): DARVTQTPRHKVTEMGQEVTMRCQPILGHNTVFWYRQTMMQGLELLAYFRNRAPLDDSGMPKDRFSAEMPDATLATLKIQPSEPRDSAVYFCASGLGPGQGNTGELFFGEGSRLTVL.